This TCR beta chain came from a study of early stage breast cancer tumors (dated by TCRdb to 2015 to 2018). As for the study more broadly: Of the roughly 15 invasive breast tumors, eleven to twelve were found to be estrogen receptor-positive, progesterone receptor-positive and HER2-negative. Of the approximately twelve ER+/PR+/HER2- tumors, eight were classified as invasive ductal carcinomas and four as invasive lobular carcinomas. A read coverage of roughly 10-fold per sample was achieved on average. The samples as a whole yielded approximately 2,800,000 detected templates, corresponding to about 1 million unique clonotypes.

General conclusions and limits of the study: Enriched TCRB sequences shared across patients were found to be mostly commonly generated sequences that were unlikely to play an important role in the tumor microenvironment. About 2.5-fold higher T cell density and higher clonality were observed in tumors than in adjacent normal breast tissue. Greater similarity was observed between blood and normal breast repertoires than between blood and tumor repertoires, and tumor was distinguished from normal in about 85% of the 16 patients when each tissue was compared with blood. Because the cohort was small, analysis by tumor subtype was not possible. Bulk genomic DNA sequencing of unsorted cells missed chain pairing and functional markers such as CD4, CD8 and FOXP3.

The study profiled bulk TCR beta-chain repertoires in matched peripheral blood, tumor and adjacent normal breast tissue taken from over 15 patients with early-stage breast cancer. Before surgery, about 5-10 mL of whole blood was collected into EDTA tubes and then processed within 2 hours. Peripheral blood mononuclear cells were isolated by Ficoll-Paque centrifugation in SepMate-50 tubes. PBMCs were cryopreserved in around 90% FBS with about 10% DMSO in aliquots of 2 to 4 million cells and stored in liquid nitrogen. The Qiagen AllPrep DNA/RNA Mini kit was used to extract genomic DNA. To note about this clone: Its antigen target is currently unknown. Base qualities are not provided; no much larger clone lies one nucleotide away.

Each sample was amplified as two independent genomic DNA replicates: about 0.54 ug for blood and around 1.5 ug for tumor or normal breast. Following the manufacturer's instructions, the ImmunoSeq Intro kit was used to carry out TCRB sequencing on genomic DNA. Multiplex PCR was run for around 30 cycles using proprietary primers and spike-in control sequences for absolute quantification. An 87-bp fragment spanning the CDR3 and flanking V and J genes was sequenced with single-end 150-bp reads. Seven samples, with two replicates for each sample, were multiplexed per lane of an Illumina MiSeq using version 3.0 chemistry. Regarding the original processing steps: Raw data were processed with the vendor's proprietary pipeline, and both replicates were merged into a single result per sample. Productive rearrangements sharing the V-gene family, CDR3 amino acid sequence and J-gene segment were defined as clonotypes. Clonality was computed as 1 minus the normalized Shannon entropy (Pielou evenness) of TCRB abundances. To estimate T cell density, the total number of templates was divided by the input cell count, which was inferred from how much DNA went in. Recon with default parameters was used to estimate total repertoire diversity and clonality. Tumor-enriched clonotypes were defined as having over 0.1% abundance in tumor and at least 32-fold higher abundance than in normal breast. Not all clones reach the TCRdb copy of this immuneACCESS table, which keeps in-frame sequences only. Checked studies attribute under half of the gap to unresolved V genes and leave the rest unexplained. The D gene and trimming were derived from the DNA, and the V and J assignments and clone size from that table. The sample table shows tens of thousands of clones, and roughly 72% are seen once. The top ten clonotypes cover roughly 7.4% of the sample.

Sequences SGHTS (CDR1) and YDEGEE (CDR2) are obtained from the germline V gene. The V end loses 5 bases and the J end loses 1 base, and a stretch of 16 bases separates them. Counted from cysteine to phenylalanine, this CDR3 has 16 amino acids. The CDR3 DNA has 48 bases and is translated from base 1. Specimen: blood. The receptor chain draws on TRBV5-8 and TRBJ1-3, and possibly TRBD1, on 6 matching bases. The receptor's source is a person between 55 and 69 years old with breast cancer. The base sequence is TGTGCCAGCAGACCAAATCGAGGGGGATCTGGAAACACCATATATTTT. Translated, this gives CASRPNRGGSGNTIYF.